Shown below are 29 T cell receptor beta chains from a single sample sequenced in a study of cytomegalovirus exposure and HLA in healthy donors. PCR amplification relied on 60 Vbeta primers (plus 13 Jbeta primers). Assay used: immunoSEQ multiplex PCR; TCRdb lists only in-frame clones, some missing. The data show about 150,000 clones, approximately 75% seen once. Sequenced input: PBMCs. Receptors were obtained from a man between 50 and 59 years old in good health and CMV-seropositive.

The chain joins TRBV5-1 to TRBJ1-1; maybe TRBD1 (5 bases). Between the trimmed V and J ends, which lost 2 bases and 7 bases, there was a span of 12 bases. CDR3 length: 13 residues. Germline loops: CDR1 SGHRS, CDR2 YFSETQ. CDR3 DNA: TGCGCCAGCAGCTTAGCTATCCAGGGTGAAGCTTTCTTT. It translates to CASSLAIQGEAFF.

The J gene is TRBJ2-4, the V gene TRBV29-1; perhaps TRBD2 as D (5 bases). Germline V gene lookup returns CDR1 SQVTM and CDR2 ANQGSEA. V was shortened by 2 bases and J by 2 bases, with 10 bases between the two germline ends. The CDR3 consists of 14 residues. The CDR3 sequence is CSVESRGPKNIQYF. CDR3 coding DNA: TGCAGCGTTGAATCCCGGGGTCCCAAAAACATTCAGTACTTC.

The V gene is TRBV6-5, the J gene TRBJ1-4, with D perhaps TRBD1 (6 bases). From germline, CDR1 is MNHEY and CDR2 SVGAGI. The CDR3 runs 15 residues. Trimming cost V 2 bases and J 7 bases, with 14 bases left between them. The CDR3: CASSYGGRQIEKLFF. Here the CDR3 DNA reads TGTGCCAGCAGTTACGGGGGCAGGCAGATTGAAAAACTGTTTTTT.

The V gene is TRBV2, the J gene TRBJ1-6, with 9 bases lining up with TRBD1. Germline V gene sequence: CDR1 SNHLY, CDR2 FYNNEI. Trimming took 7 bases from V and 5 from J; bases not matched to a gene: 12. The CDR3 is 17 amino acids. CDR3 loop: CASKDRDRVLHNSPLHF. For the CDR3, the DNA is TGTGCCAGCAAGGACCGGGACAGGGTCTTGCATAATTCACCCCTCCACTTT.

V gene TRBV5-4 combines with J gene TRBJ2-5; possible D gene TRBD2, 6 bases. V lost 1 base to trimming and J lost 4 bases, with 14 bases between them. Looked up from germline, CDR1 is SGHNT and CDR2 is YYREEE (reference sequence). The CDR3 has 15 amino acids. CDR3 nucleotide sequence: TGTGCCAGCAGCTTGTCTGGAGGAGGGGTAGAGACCCAGTACTTC. This gives the protein CASSLSGGGVETQYF.

In its sample, this clone was seen a few times. V usage is TRBV5-1 and J usage is TRBJ2-5; 8 bases are shared with TRBD2. V trimming: 1 base; J trimming: 3 bases; junction bases outside the gene matches: 5. Germline V gene data show CDR1 as SGHRS and CDR2 as YFSETQ. The CDR3 has 15 residues. The CDR3 DNA reads TGCGCCAGCAGCTTGCCGCGGGGGGTAGAAGAGACCCAGTACTTC. Translating gives CASSLPRGVEETQYF. Variable domain in full (rest from reference TRBV5-1 and TRBJ2-5): KAGVTQTPRYLIKTRGQQVTLSCSPISGHRSVSWYQQTPGQGLQFLFEYFSETQRNKGNFPGRFSGRQFSNSRSEMNVSTLELGDSALYLCASSLPRGVEETQYFGPGTRLLVL.

This sequence joins TRBV6-5 and TRBJ2-7, with D maybe TRBD1 (6 bases). The CDR3 runs 15 residues. The V gene lost 2 bases and the J gene lost 1 base, with 12 bases spanning the gap. Germline V gene sequence: CDR1 MNHEY, CDR2 SVGAGI. The DNA of the CDR3 is TGTGCCAGCAGTTACCGGGAACAGGGATCCTACGAGCAGTACTTC. As protein: CASSYREQGSYEQYF.

The CDR3 sequence: CASSPTGTGGASGNTIYF. The DNA of the CDR3 is TGTGCCAGCTCACCGACAGGGACAGGGGGCGCGAGTGGAAACACCATATATTTT. The genes are TRBV18 and TRBJ1-3, with 12 bases fitting TRBD1. Germline CDR1 and CDR2: KGHSH and LQKENI. V was clipped by 3 bases and J by 3 bases; unmatched bases: 9. The CDR3 sequence is 18 residues long.

J is TRBJ1-4 and V is TRBV10-3; D uncertain. There are 13 residues in the CDR3. Germline V lookup: CDR1 ENHRY, CDR2 SYGVKD. Trimming stripped 4 bases from V and 11 bases from J, with 14 bases between. The CDR3 here is CAISGGQTEKLFF. As DNA, the CDR3 is TGTGCCATCAGTGGCGGGCAGACTGAGAAACTGTTTTTT.

The J gene is TRBJ2-3, the V gene TRBV18; TRBD2 might be the D (6 bases). Germline assignment: CDR1 KGHSH and CDR2 LQKENI. This CDR3 comprises 17 residues. Trimming removed 3 bases at V and 5 bases at J, with 21 bases between. CDR3 coding DNA: TGTGCCAGCTCACCGCCGGGACTTTCCTTGAAGCTAGATACGCAGTATTTT. It encodes CASSPPGLSLKLDTQYF.

The chain is built from TRBV18 and TRBJ2-2; no firm D call. The V end was cut by 3 bases, the J end by 3 bases, with 2 bases between. This CDR3 spans 12 amino acids. Per germline, CDR1 KGHSH and CDR2 LQKENI. The CDR3 here is CASSPYTGELFF. Written as DNA, the CDR3 is TGTGCCAGCTCACCCTACACCGGGGAGCTGTTTTTT.

Worth noting for this clone: The junction departs from germline at one end; a sequencing error may be responsible. This rearrangement joins TRBV7-7 to TRBJ2-7, with D perhaps TRBD2 (6 bases). Germline CDR1 SSHAT, CDR2 FNYEAQ (reference sequence). This CDR3 region has 15 residues. The CDR3 loop reads CASSPGTGSSYEQYF. CDR3 bases: TGTGCTAGCAGCCCCGGGACTGGGAGCTCCTACGAGCAGTACTTC.

V is TRBV5-1 and J is TRBJ1-3; TRBD1 aligns across 7 bases. The CDR3 is 15 amino acids. The germline CDR1 and CDR2 sequences are SGHRS and YFSETQ. Losses at the gene ends were 6 bases for V and 2 bases for J; bases not matched to a gene: 8. The CDR3: CASTAQGQTGNTIYF. As DNA, the CDR3 is TGCGCCAGCACTGCACAGGGGCAAACTGGAAACACCATATATTTT.

The chain links TRBV6-5 to TRBJ2-5; TRBD1 aligns across 7 bases. The J call may be in error: the DNA end matches TRBJ2-7 better. Looked up from germline, CDR1 is MNHEY and CDR2 is SVGAGI. The CDR3 is 14 residues long. The CDR3 bases are TGTGCCAGCAGCAGGGACAGTAAGTCCTACGAGCAGTACTTC. Translated, it gives CASSRDSKSYEQYF.

The rearrangement joins TRBV2 to TRBJ1-1, with D perhaps matching TRBD1 (5 bases). The CDR3 totals 15 residues. Trimming stripped 6 bases from V and 1 base from J, with 15 bases between. Germline CDR1 is SNHLY and CDR2 is FYNNEI. CDR3 sequence: CASRGRGGENTEAFF. The DNA of the CDR3 is TGTGCCAGCAGGGGACGGGGGGGGGAGAACACTGAAGCTTTCTTT.

The chain uses TRBV2 and TRBJ2-7, with D tentatively TRBD2 (5 bases). The CDR3 loop spans 14 amino acids. The V gene lost 4 bases and the J gene lost 1 base, with 11 bases spanning the gap. Germline CDR1 and CDR2: SNHLY and FYNNEI. The CDR3 spells CASSGEQPSYEQYF. Here the CDR3 DNA reads TGTGCCAGCAGTGGGGAGCAGCCTTCCTACGAGCAGTACTTC.

This clone came up once. V and J are TRBV4-3 and TRBJ2-5; D not resolved. V was cut by 0 bases and J by 4 bases, with 9 bases left in between. CDR3 length equals 14 residues. The V gene's germline CDR1 is LGHNA and CDR2 YSLEER. CDR3 nucleotide sequence: TGCGCCAGCAGCCAAGATGGAGCCGGAGAGACCCAGTACTTC. As protein: CASSQDGAGETQYF.

The V call is TRBV5-1, the J call TRBJ2-7; 9 bases align to TRBD2. The trim removed 4 bases at V and 1 base at J, leaving 6 bases unmatched. The CDR3 totals 15 residues. Germline CDR1 and CDR2: SGHRS and YFSETQ. The CDR3 here is CASSVSTSGSYEQYF. The DNA of the CDR3 is TGCGCCAGCAGCGTCTCGACTAGCGGTTCCTACGAGCAGTACTTC.

The chain couples TRBV7-6 to TRBJ1-4; the D gene is possibly TRBD1 (5 bases). The ends were cut back, 2 bases at V and 8 bases at J, with 12 bases in the middle. Germline V CDR1 and CDR2: SGHVS, FNYEAQ. The CDR3 sequence is 14 residues long. CDR3 residues: CASSLSGTDEKLFF. The CDR3 nucleotides read TGTGCCAGCAGCTTAAGCGGGACGGACGAAAAACTGTTTTTT.

For this clone: The sample carries other DNA sequences with the same CDR3. The genes are TRBV7-9 and TRBJ1-1, with TRBD1 matching 7 bases. V gave up 5 bases and J gave up 2 bases; unmatched junction bases: 5. This CDR3 contains 14 residues. Germline lookup yields CDR1 SEHNR and CDR2 FQNEAQ (reference sequence). CDR3 nucleotides: TGTGCCAGCAGCACCGGGACAGCCAACACTGAAGCTTTCTTT. As protein: CASSTGTANTEAFF.

J is TRBJ1-1 and V is TRBV6-6; weak D call: TRBD1 (6 bases). Germline CDR1 reads MNHNY; CDR2 reads SVGAGI (reference sequence). Trimming cost V 6 bases and J 4 bases, with 12 bases left between them. The CDR3 runs 13 residues. In DNA form, the CDR3 reads TGTGCCAGCAGAACAGGGAGTTTCACTGAAGCTTTCTTT. Its protein is CASRTGSFTEAFF.

V usage is TRBV13 and J usage is TRBJ2-7, with 9 positions matching TRBD2. The germline gives CDR1 PRHDT, CDR2 FYEKMQ (reference sequence). Germline trimming cut 5 bases from V and 5 bases from J; bases unmatched to any gene: 16. This CDR3 has 17 residues. This chain's CDR3 is CASSTRFSSGISDEQYF. CDR3 DNA sequence: TGTGCCAGCAGCACCCGGTTTTCTAGCGGGATTTCTGACGAGCAGTACTTC.

This chain connects TRBV21-1 to TRBJ1-5. TRBV21-1 is termed a pseudogene. The CDR3 sequence is 16 residues long. This CDR3 is CASSKYGSSSNQPQHF. CDR3 sequence (DNA): TGTGCCAGCAGCAAATACGGGAGTTCAAGCAATCAGCCCCAGCATTTT.

The chain joins TRBV5-4 to TRBJ2-2; 8 bases agree with TRBD1. After removal of 4 bases from V and 5 bases from J, the junction contained 10 bases not matched to a gene. The CDR3 contains 16 residues. CDR1 is SGHNT and CDR2 is YYREEE in the germline V gene (reference sequence). CDR3 loop: CASSLGQGTITGELFF. The CDR3 DNA follows: TGTGCCAGCAGCCTTGGACAGGGTACAATAACCGGGGAGCTGTTTTTT. Filled out from reference TRBV5-4 and TRBJ2-2, the complete variable domain reads ETGVTQSPTHLIKTRGQQVTLRCSSQSGHNTVSWYQQALGQGPQFIFQYYREEENGRGNFPPRFSGLQFPNYSSELNVNALELDDSALYLCASSLGQGTITGELFFGEGSRLTVL.

This chain connects TRBV19 to TRBJ2-5; TRBD2 matches 8 bases. This CDR3 region has 15 residues. Per germline, CDR1 LNHDA and CDR2 SQIVND (reference sequence). V dropped 5 bases and J dropped 5; count of bases not matched to a gene: 10. The CDR3, as DNA: TGTGCCAGTAGTTCCCTCGGGGGGGGGCTTGAGACCCAGTACTTC. It codes for CASSSLGGGLETQYF.

The rearrangement links TRBV5-6 to TRBJ2-6; D gene ambiguous. V was clipped by 0 bases and J by 2 bases, with 15 bases between them. Germline CDR1 is SGHDT and CDR2 is YYEEEE. The CDR3 totals 18 residues. The CDR3 DNA reads as TGTGCCAGCAGCTTGGACCGAGACATTGGCCCTGGGGCCAACGTCCTGACTTTC. Translation gives CASSLDRDIGPGANVLTF. Variable domain in full (rest from reference TRBV5-6 and TRBJ2-6): DAGVTQSPTHLIKTRGQQVTLRCSPKSGHDTVSWYQQALGQGPQFIFQYYEEEERQRGNFPDRFSGHQFPNYSSELNVNALLLGDSALYLCASSLDRDIGPGANVLTFGAGSRLTVL.

This clone was picked up one time. The gene calls are TRBV19 and TRBJ1-5; TRBD1 agrees at 7 bases. Looked up from germline, CDR1 is LNHDA and CDR2 is SQIVND (reference sequence). The ends lost 4 bases at V and 2 bases at J; junction bases unmatched: 8. The CDR3 consists of 16 residues. Written as DNA, the CDR3 is TGTGCCAGTAGTAAAGTTTCTGGACAGGGCAATCAGCCCCAGCATTTT. Translated: CASSKVSGQGNQPQHF. Based on the CDR3 plus reference TRBV19 and TRBJ1-5, the full variable domain is DGGITQSPKYLFRKEGQNVTLSCEQNLNHDAMYWYRQDPGQGLRLIYYSQIVNDFQKGDIAEGYSVSREKKESFPLTVTSAQKNPTAFYLCASSKVSGQGNQPQHFGDGTRLSIL.

The V gene is TRBV4-1, the J gene TRBJ2-7; weak D call: TRBD2 (6 bases). Germline CDR1 and CDR2: MGHRA and YSYEKL. The germline V and J ends were trimmed by 4 bases and 2 bases, with 12 bases remaining between them. The CDR3 runs 14 residues. The CDR3 coding sequence is TGCGCCAGCAGCCCCCGGGACTTTCCCTACGAGCAGTACTTC. Translation: CASSPRDFPYEQYF.

The rearrangement links TRBV18 to TRBJ2-5; D unclear. The CDR3 length is 13 residues. The V and J ends lost 3 bases and 11 bases respectively, with 16 bases between them. Germline V lookup: CDR1 KGHSH, CDR2 LQKENI. CDR3 in amino acids: CASSPSPLLEQYF. In DNA, the CDR3 is TGTGCCAGCTCACCGTCGCCCCTACTGGAGCAGTACTTC. Variable domain in full (rest from reference TRBV18 and TRBJ2-5): NAGVMQNPRHLVRRRGQEARLRCSPMKGHSHVYWYRQLPEEGLKFMVYLQKENIIDESGMPKERFSAEFPKEGPSILRIQQVVRGDSAAYFCASSPSPLLEQYFGPGTRLLVL.